This TCR beta chain was sequenced for a study of T cells in Graves' hyperthyroidism and ophthalmopathy. Trimming removed 6 bases at V and 6 bases at J, with 21 bases between. The CDR3 loop spans 15 amino acids. Germline V gene lookup returns CDR1 SGHVS and CDR2 FNYEAQ. About this clonotype: Its specificity is unknown.

RNA transcripts yielded amplified TCR beta CDR3 regions. The study used the HTBI primer set for a first-round RT-PCR of the TCR CDR3. MiXCR, run by TCRdb on the multiplex PCR reads, gives a single entry per CDR3 protein. The sample includes 450,000 to 700,000 distinct CDR3 sequences, around 46% of them seen just once. Findings and caveats of the study: Peripheral blood also featured most of the thyroid clonotypes expanded above 0.001.

Material: peripheral blood or thyroid tissue (not recorded which). This sequence originates from an adult woman with Graves' disease, either hyperthyroidism or ophthalmopathy (not recorded which). This rearrangement joins TRBV7-6 to TRBJ2-7; possibly TRBD1 or TRBD2 for D (5 bases each). DNA of the CDR3: TGTGCCAGCAGTTGGGGGACGGATTCTGGGGGCGAGCAGTACTTC. Protein: CASSWGTDSGGEQYF.